This TCR beta chain was observed in a study of T cells in Graves' hyperthyroidism and ophthalmopathy. The ends lost 7 bases at V and 11 bases at J; junction bases unmatched: 7. The CDR3 has 11 residues. The germline gives CDR1 MNHEY, CDR2 SMNVEV (reference sequence). The source material, RNA transcripts, was used to amplify TCR beta CDR3 regions. The primer set for the first-round RT-PCR of the TCR CDR3 was HTBI. TCRdb redid the calling of the multiplex PCR reads with MiXCR, one entry per CDR3 protein. Of hundreds of thousands of distinct CDR3 sequences listed, around 15% are singletons. The V and J genes are TRBV27 and TRBJ1-1, with 7 nucleotides matching TRBD1. Sequenced material: blood. The TCR sequence derives from a woman under 30 with Graves' hyperthyroidism. CDR3 sequence reads: CASIDRAVAFF. The CDR3 coding sequence is TGTGCCAGCATTGACAGGGCGGTGGCTTTCTTT.